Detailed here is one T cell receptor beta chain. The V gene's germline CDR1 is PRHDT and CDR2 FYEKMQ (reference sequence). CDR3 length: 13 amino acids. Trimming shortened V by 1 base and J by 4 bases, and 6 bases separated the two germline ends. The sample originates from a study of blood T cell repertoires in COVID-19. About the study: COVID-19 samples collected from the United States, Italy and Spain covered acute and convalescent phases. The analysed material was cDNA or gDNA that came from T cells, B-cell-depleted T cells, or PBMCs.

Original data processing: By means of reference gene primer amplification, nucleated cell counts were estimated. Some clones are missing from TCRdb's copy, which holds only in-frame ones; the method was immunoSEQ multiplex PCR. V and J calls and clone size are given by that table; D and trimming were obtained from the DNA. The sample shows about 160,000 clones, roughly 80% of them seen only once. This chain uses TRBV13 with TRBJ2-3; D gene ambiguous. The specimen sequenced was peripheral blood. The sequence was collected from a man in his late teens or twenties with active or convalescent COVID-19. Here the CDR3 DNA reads TGTGCCAGCAGCTTAGACCCGGCAGATACGCAGTATTTT. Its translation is CASSLDPADTQYF.